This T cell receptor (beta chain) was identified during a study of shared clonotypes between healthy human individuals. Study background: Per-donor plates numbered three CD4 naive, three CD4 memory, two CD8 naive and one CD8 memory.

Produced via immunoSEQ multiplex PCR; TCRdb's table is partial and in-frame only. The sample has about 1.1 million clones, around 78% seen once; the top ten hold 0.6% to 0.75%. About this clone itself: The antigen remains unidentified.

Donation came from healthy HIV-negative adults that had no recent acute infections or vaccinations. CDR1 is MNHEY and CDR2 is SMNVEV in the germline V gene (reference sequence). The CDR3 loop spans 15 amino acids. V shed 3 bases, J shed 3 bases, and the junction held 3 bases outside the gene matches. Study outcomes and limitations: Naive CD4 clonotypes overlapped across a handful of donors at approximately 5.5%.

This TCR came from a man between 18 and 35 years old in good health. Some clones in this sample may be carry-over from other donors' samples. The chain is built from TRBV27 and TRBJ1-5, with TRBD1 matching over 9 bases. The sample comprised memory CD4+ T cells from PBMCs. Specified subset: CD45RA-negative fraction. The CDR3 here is CASSFGQGTNQPQHF. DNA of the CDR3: TGTGCCAGCAGTTTTGGACAGGGGACCAATCAGCCCCAGCATTTT.